A single sample gave rise to the 19 T cell receptor beta chains below, sequenced in a study of blood T cell repertoires in COVID-19. This table comes from immunoSEQ multiplex PCR, and its TCRdb copy is limited to in-frame clones, with some not included. The top ten clones hold 7.4% of a sample with around 240,000 clones, 75% to 85% of them seen once. Source material: peripheral blood. The receptors derive from a woman between 50 and 59 years old with acute or convalescent COVID-19.

This sequence joins TRBV7-3 and TRBJ1-5; no clear D. The CDR3 is 15 residues long. Per germline, CDR1 SGHTA and CDR2 FQGTGA. Trimming shortened V by 0 bases and J by 10 bases, and 16 bases separated the two germline ends. CDR3: CASSLTFPIPSPQHF. The CDR3 DNA reads TGTGCCAGCAGCTTAACGTTCCCTATACCCTCTCCCCAGCATTTT. Drawing the rest from reference TRBV7-3 and TRBJ1-5, the complete variable domain is GAGVSQTPSNKVTEKGKYVELRCDPISGHTALYWYRQSLGQGPEFLIYFQGTGAADDSGLPNDRFFAVRPEGSVSTLKIQRTERGDSAVYLCASSLTFPIPSPQHFGDGTRLSIL.

The chain is built from TRBV4-1 and TRBJ2-5, with a tentative D call TRBD2 (5 bases). Between the trimmed V and J ends, which lost 4 bases and 2 bases, there was a span of 11 bases. There are 14 residues in the CDR3. The germline gives CDR1 MGHRA, CDR2 YSYEKL. Written as DNA, the CDR3 is TGCGCCAGCAGCCGTCGGGGAGTGCAAGAGACCCAGTACTTC. Translating it yields CASSRRGVQETQYF.

The chain links TRBV7-9 to TRBJ1-3, with TRBD1 matching over 8 bases. Unmatched junction bases numbered 5, after V lost 5 bases and J lost 2 bases. Germline lookup yields CDR1 SEHNR and CDR2 FQNEAQ (reference sequence). CDR3 length: 15 amino acids. CDR3 residues: CASSLATGAGNTIYF. CDR3 nucleotide sequence: TGTGCCAGCAGCCTTGCGACAGGGGCTGGAAACACCATATATTTT.

V gene TRBV5-8 combines with J gene TRBJ2-7; perhaps TRBD2 as D (5 bases). CDR1 is SGHTS and CDR2 is YDEGEE in the germline V gene. The CDR3 is 13 residues long. Trimming removed 1 base from V and 5 bases from J, with 10 bases in between. The DNA of the CDR3 is TGTGCCAGCAGCTTGACGGGAAGCAACGAGCAGTACTTC. Its protein product is CASSLTGSNEQYF. Drawing the rest from reference TRBV5-8 and TRBJ2-7, the complete variable domain is EAGVTQSPTHLIKTRGQQATLRCSPISGHTSVYWYQQALGLGLQFLLWYDEGEERNRGNFPPRFSGRQFPNYSSELNVNALELEDSALYLCASSLTGSNEQYFGPGTRLTVT.

With respect to this clone: The junction does not match germline at one end; this may be a read error. The chain joins TRBV6-1 to TRBJ1-1; no clear D gene. The CDR3 extends over 13 amino acids. The germline CDR1 and CDR2 sequences are MNHNS and SASEGT. The CDR3, as DNA: TGTGCCAGCAGGGAAGACGGTTACACTGAAGCTTTCTTT. Translation: CASREDGYTEAFF.

This sequence joins TRBV10-3 and TRBJ2-1, with TRBD2 identical over 12 bases. Looked up from germline, CDR1 is ENHRY and CDR2 is SYGVKD. This CDR3 region has 16 residues. V was pared by 2 bases and J by 3 bases, with 2 bases of the junction left unmatched. For the CDR3, the DNA is TGTGCCATCAGTGAGACTAGCGGGGGGAACTACAATGAGCAGTTCTTC. It is translated as CAISETSGGNYNEQFF.

The chain couples TRBV7-6 to TRBJ2-1, with 7 positions matching TRBD1. Trimming took 3 bases from V and 2 from J; bases not matched to a gene: 7. There are 16 residues in the CDR3. The germline CDR1 and CDR2 sequences are SGHVS and FNYEAQ. The CDR3 here is CASSLAGTATYNEQFF. DNA of the CDR3: TGTGCCAGCAGCTTGGCTGGGACAGCAACCTACAATGAGCAGTTCTTC. The whole variable domain, filled in from reference TRBV7-6 and TRBJ2-1, reads GAGVSQSPRYKVTKRGQDVALRCDPISGHVSLYWYRQALGQGPEFLTYFNYEAQQDKSGLPNDRFSAERPEGSISTLTIQRTEQRDSAMYRCASSLAGTATYNEQFFGPGTRLTVL.

V usage is TRBV4-1 and J usage is TRBJ1-4, with D possibly TRBD1 on 6 matching bases. Germline loops: CDR1 MGHRA, CDR2 YSYEKL. V lost 3 bases and J lost 11, with 16 bases in between. This CDR3 spans 14 amino acids. The DNA of the CDR3 is TGCGCCAGCAGCCAGGCCGGGACACCGGAGAAACTGTTTTTT. Translation: CASSQAGTPEKLFF.

V is TRBV19 and J is TRBJ2-7; the match to TRBD2 covers 10 bases. After removal of 1 base from V and 0 bases from J, the junction contained 0 bases not matched to a gene. The CDR3 has 15 amino acids. The germline gives CDR1 LNHDA, CDR2 SQIVND (reference sequence). The CDR3 here is CASSIGTSGSYEQYF. DNA of the CDR3: TGTGCCAGTAGTATAGGGACTAGCGGCTCCTACGAGCAGTACTTC.

The rearrangement links TRBV9 to TRBJ1-6, with 7 bases identical to TRBD1. There are 14 residues in the CDR3. From germline, CDR1 is SGDLS and CDR2 YYNGEE. Losses at the gene ends were 3 bases for V and 10 bases for J; bases not matched to a gene: 7. The CDR3 spells CASSGGTVGSPLHF. For the CDR3, the DNA is TGTGCCAGCAGCGGAGGGACAGTGGGGTCACCCCTCCACTTT.

The chain has TRBV3-1 (or the pseudogene TRBV3-2) and TRBJ2-7, with 11 positions matching TRBD1. V shed 4 bases and J 4 bases; nucleotides not matched to a gene: 6. Looked up from germline, CDR1 is LGHDT and CDR2 is YNNKEL (reference sequence). The CDR3 has 15 amino acids. In DNA form, the CDR3 reads TGTGCCAGCAGCCCCTGGGACAGGGGGAGGTACGAGCAGTACTTC. Its translation is CASSPWDRGRYEQYF.

V and J are TRBV5-1 and TRBJ2-3, with 8 bases aligning to TRBD2. Per the germline V gene, CDR1 is SGHRS and CDR2 is YFSETQ. V was pared by 5 bases and J by 3 bases, with 11 bases of the junction left unmatched. The CDR3 totals 16 residues. The CDR3 nucleotides are TGCGCCAGCAGTACCGAACGGGGGGGCTTTACAGATACGCAGTATTTT. It translates to CASSTERGGFTDTQYF. Together with reference TRBV5-1 and TRBJ2-3, the CDR3 gives the full variable domain: KAGVTQTPRYLIKTRGQQVTLSCSPISGHRSVSWYQQTPGQGLQFLFEYFSETQRNKGNFPGRFSGRQFSNSRSEMNVSTLELGDSALYLCASSTERGGFTDTQYFGPGTRLTVL.

In DNA, the CDR3 is TGTGCCAGCAGCCCGGGACTAGCGGAGTCCTACGAGCAGTACTTC. It yields the protein CASSPGLAESYEQYF. V gene TRBV5-6 combines with J gene TRBJ2-7, with 11 bases identical to TRBD2. There are 15 residues in the CDR3. V shed 4 bases, J shed 1 base, and the junction held 4 bases outside the gene matches. From germline, CDR1 is SGHDT and CDR2 YYEEEE. The entire variable domain, with the rest obtained from reference TRBV5-6 and TRBJ2-7, is as follows: DAGVTQSPTHLIKTRGQQVTLRCSPKSGHDTVSWYQQALGQGPQFIFQYYEEEERQRGNFPDRFSGHQFPNYSSELNVNALLLGDSALYLCASSPGLAESYEQYFGPGTRLTVT.

The genes are TRBV5-1 and TRBJ2-1, with a tentative D call TRBD2 (5 bases). Trimming stripped 0 bases from V and 2 bases from J, with 9 bases between. The germline gives CDR1 SGHRS, CDR2 YFSETQ. There are 15 residues in the CDR3. The CDR3 region has the DNA TGCGCCAGCAGCTTGGCGGGAAGACCCTACAATGAGCAGTTCTTC. Translated: CASSLAGRPYNEQFF.

This clone occurred a few times. V gene TRBV21-1 combines with J gene TRBJ1-5; the table's D gene call, TRBD1, was not cross checked with the DNA. TRBV21-1 counts as a pseudogene. The CDR3 contains 15 residues. CDR3 amino acids: CASSKGDTNNQPQHF. CDR3 bases: TGTGCCAGCAGCAAAGGGGACACCAACAATCAGCCCCAGCATTTT.

The chain combines TRBV28 with TRBJ1-1; D possibly corresponds to TRBD1 (6 bases). V lost 2 bases and J 8 bases, leaving 15 bases between the germline ends. The length of the CDR3 is 14 residues. The germline CDR1 and CDR2 sequences are MDHEN and SYDVKM. CDR3 coding DNA: TGTGCCAGCAGTTTAGGACGGGGGGCAGGCGAAGCTTTCTTT. Its translation: CASSLGRGAGEAFF. Supplemented by reference TRBV28 and TRBJ1-1, the full variable domain reads DVKVTQSSRYLVKRTGEKVFLECVQDMDHENMFWYRQDPGLGLRLIYFSYDVKMKEKGDIPEGYSVSREKKERFSLILESASTNQTSMYLCASSLGRGAGEAFFGQGTRLTVV.

The genes are TRBV27 and TRBJ2-7; 8 positions agree with TRBD1. Germline V gene lookup returns CDR1 MNHEY and CDR2 SMNVEV (reference sequence). The trim removed 10 bases at V and 6 bases at J, leaving 11 bases unmatched. CDR3 length equals 13 residues. The CDR3 here is CATQARDRSEQYF. CDR3 DNA: TGTGCCACCCAAGCCCGGGACAGGTCCGAGCAGTACTTC.

The chain is built from TRBV5-1 and TRBJ1-1; no reliable D call. Germline V gives CDR1 SGHRS, CDR2 YFSETQ. Between the trimmed V and J ends, which lost 1 base and 4 bases, there was a span of 5 bases. This CDR3 region has 12 residues. The CDR3 DNA follows: TGCGCCAGCAGCTTGCCCGGCACTGAAGCTTTCTTT. It is translated as CASSLPGTEAFF.

The chain joins TRBV3-1 (or the pseudogene TRBV3-2) to TRBJ2-2; 12 positions agree with TRBD2. The CDR3 totals 19 residues. The trim removed 5 bases at V and 4 bases at J, leaving 14 bases unmatched. Germline V lookup: CDR1 LGHDT, CDR2 YNNKEL (reference sequence). The CDR3 sequence is CASSKATSGGTLGTGELFF. The CDR3 region has the DNA TGTGCCAGCAGCAAAGCGACTAGCGGGGGAACCCTCGGCACCGGGGAGCTGTTTTTT.